This T cell receptor beta chain was documented in a study of cytomegalovirus exposure and HLA in healthy donors (dated by TCRdb to 2017 to 2019). Study-level background: In an earlier analysis of roughly 590 of the donors, approximately 300 Gb of sequence data and about 110 million unique TCR beta sequences from some 170 million T cells were reported. Among a few hundred genotyped donors of the cohort, an average of around 240,000 unique TCR beta nucleotide sequences were sequenced per donor, roughly 20% of them non-productive. Donor age, sex, ethnicity and CMV serostatus were compiled together with the repertoire data. The study was designed to test whether signatures of past pathogen exposure could be identified by cataloging public T cell receptors. The T cell repertoires of roughly 660 subjects were profiled by immunosequencing and related to cytomegalovirus serostatus. Of the 300 to 450 genotyped donors, about 80% fell in the genetic ancestry cluster associated with self-reported Caucasian donors. In an earlier analysis of 500 to 650 of the donors, high-throughput TCR beta sequencing was used to judge whether each TCR beta V gene segment behaved as functional or pseudogenic. An early release covering 500 to 750 HLA-typed donors comprised about 290 gigabases of sequencing data and roughly 86 million unique TCR sequences. The study combined high-throughput TCR immunosequencing, statistical association of individual TCRs with disease status, and machine learning to predict cytomegalovirus infection status. In a later analysis, previously published TCR beta repertoires from 666 donors were re-analyzed and high-resolution HLA genotyping was added so that TCR occurrence patterns could be studied. All discovery cohort repertoires had been generated on a single sequencing platform. HLA typing included class I and class II loci at four-digit resolution. Because of strong linkage in the cohort, five DR-DQ haplotypes were treated as single units for association and clustering. Rather than using new phenotypic data, the later analysis identified candidate immune exposures from TCR beta sequences and from how often those sequences occurred across donors. Typing coverage differed by locus: A, B, C, DRB1 and DQB1 were typed in roughly 629-630 donors, DQA1 in roughly 500, DPA1 in some 610, and DPB1 in 400 to 490. In addition to the first cohort of 666 subjects, a separate validation cohort of approximately 130 different subjects was used. A later genetic analysis used genome-wide SNP genotypes for about 65% of the 666 donors, treating that subset as a discovery cohort.

The library came from the immunoSEQ multiplex PCR assay. For the multiplex PCR, a mixture combining 60 forward primers for TCR Vbeta segments and 13 reverse primers for TCR Jbeta segments was used. The CDR3 region of rearranged TCR beta genes was amplified from genomic DNA by a multiplex PCR assay. The amplified TCR beta libraries were sequenced on the Illumina HiSeq System as 87-base-pair reads. The authors' analysis ran thus. A later analysis tallied about 77 million unique TCR beta chains across the 666 repertoires, and around 9.9 million of those chains were shared by two or more donors. Raw reads were error-corrected and collapsed into unique sequences with a nearest-neighbor algorithm that merged closely related sequences to remove PCR and sequencing errors. CDR3 sequences were aligned to IMGT reference sequences to assign V, D and J gene segments. For a sequence to be retained, a match of at least six nucleotides was required to both a V gene segment and a J gene segment. Rearrangements were classified as productive when the CDR3 lacked stop codons and remained in frame with V and J, and all other rearrangements were classified as non-productive. CDR3 was defined by IMGT convention, running from the second conserved V-encoded cysteine to the conserved J-encoded phenylalanine. In an earlier analysis of more than 550 of the donors, sequences lacking an unambiguous match to a single V gene segment were excluded. An earlier analysis of a few hundred of the donors classified V segments as functional when productive rearrangements were above 56.7% and as segregating when the standard deviation between donors was above 5%. To diagnose cytomegalovirus status from the catalog of TCR beta chain sequences, a statistical classification framework was built. In a later analysis, V and J genes were assigned by comparing TCR nucleotide sequences against IMGT/GENE-DB human TR gene sequences. The TCRdist pipeline was used in a later analysis to assign CDR3 sequences and most-parsimonious VDJ recombination scenarios. In a later analysis, each TCR beta chain was defined by its CDR3 amino acid sequence together with its V-gene family, and reads lacking a unique V-gene family were excluded. A later analysis removed several hundred highly shared, low-generation-probability nucleotide sequences to deal with suspected cross-contamination and a sequencing artifact. For each public chain, a later analysis derived a clonal expansion index from normalized ranks of inferred template counts within each repertoire. In a later analysis, generation probabilities were computed using a VDJ recombination model fitted to out-of-frame rearrangements, and the results were checked against IGoR. In a later analysis, hypergeometric tests were used to score TCR-TCR, TCR-HLA and TCR-CMV co-occurrence, with a repertoire-size bias correction applied to TCR pairs. To estimate false discovery rates, a later analysis permuted the HLA or CMV assignments 20 times. A later analysis grouped co-occurring TCRs with DBSCAN, adding TCRdist sequence similarity when clustering within HLA-allele-positive subsets. Repertoires with fewer than 30,000 or more than 120,000 public chains were left out of co-occurrence clustering, as were roughly five repertoires with anomalous nucleotide sharing. TCRdb re-hosts the immuneACCESS table, in-frame sequences only. Its copies lack some clones; in the studies checked, an unresolved V gene accounts for under half of them, and the cause for the rest is not known. The V and J calls and clone size come from that table; D and trimming were worked out from the DNA. For this sample there are 100,000 or so clones; about 70% appear just once. Clones ranked in the top ten supply approximately 2% of the sample.

The cohort comprised fewer than 700 healthy bone marrow donors. At the time of sampling, every cohort member was nominally healthy, though immune exposures that went unrecorded were likely present. CMV serostatus was recorded as positive for roughly 290 and negative for about 50% of the 666 cohort members, whereas no CMV serostatus was recorded for the donor in question. A peripheral blood sample was provided by each donor, and peripheral blood mononuclear cells were used for TCR beta sequencing. Genomic DNA extraction from the blood cell samples was performed with the Qiagen DNeasy Blood Extraction Kit. The CDR3, from cysteine to phenylalanine, totals 15 residues. The DNA shown is the 45-base CDR3, in frame from base 1. Trimming at the junction amounts to 7 bases on V and 4 bases on J, and the germline ends lie 20 bases apart. For CDR1 and CDR2, the germline V gene lists MNHEY and SVGAGI. About this clone itself: Its antigen is still unknown. Qualities for individual bases were not recorded, and no much larger clone is one base off.

Beyond this particular receptor, the publication reports: A total of 150 or so TCR beta chains were listed by the study as associated with cytomegalovirus. Strong co-occurrence of HLA alleles, especially DR and DQ, made assigning TCR associations to individual alleles difficult. In a later analysis, HLA-associated TCR beta chains showed more clonal expansion and lower generation probabilities than non-associated chains that were equally common. The presence/absence analyses assumed that sequencing depth was roughly uniform across donors, and that assumption may not be true. According to a later analysis, most CMV-associated TCR beta chains appeared to be HLA-restricted, and the HLA associations seemed to be driven largely by CMV exposure. Some IMGT-functional V segments, including TRBV6-2 and TRBV6-3, could not be distinguished by the 87-base-pair reads and were therefore excluded. A further reported finding was that TCR beta sequences accurately predicted the HLA-A and HLA-B alleles for most subjects in the first cohort. A cluster of highly shared sequence variants was judged likely to represent a technical artifact of the sequencing pipeline. HLA typing was unavailable for some donors at each locus, so association tests used only the typed subset. A later analysis associated around 16,000 TCR beta sequences with specific HLA alleles at a false discovery rate of 0.05. Only TCR beta chains were sequenced in this cohort, and the absence of alpha or paired-chain data limited detectable features. According to the authors, the approach could potentially be generalized to other disease states and immunological phenotypes. V-gene and J-gene trimming of TCR beta chains was associated with a missense DCLRE1C variant in a later genetic analysis, and the association was replicated in an independent cohort. According to a later analysis, TCR association rates differed among HLA loci, with DRB1 alleles showing the most associated TCRs and HLA-C alleles showing the fewest. Correlated functional status among segregating V segments might reflect linkage disequilibrium, but an unknown experimental factor could not be ruled out. In a later genetic analysis, fewer N-insertions in productive TCRs were reported among donors in an Asian-associated ancestry cluster than the 666-donor mean. A few of the identified cytomegalovirus-associated TCR beta chains were confirmed in vitro to be specific for cytomegalovirus antigens. Cytomegalovirus status was reported to be diagnosed by the classifier with high specificity and sensitivity in both the original and validation cohorts. In a later analysis, several top co-occurrence clusters were reported to appear linked to parvovirus B19, influenza, CMV and Epstein-Barr virus. CMV serostatus was the only immune exposure information available for the cohort. While some public TCRs were present in many individuals, most TCR sequences turned up only very rarely across donors. Because counts were too low, more than 15 rarely observed V segments, including chromosome 9 orphons, were left out of the earlier analysis of roughly 600 of the donors. In an earlier analysis of some 550 of the donors, most TCR beta V segments were observed in productive rearrangements about 90% or about 30% of the time, broadly matching IMGT annotations.

The clonotype originates from a human donor in good health. Sequencing used PBMCs. The chain is encoded by TRBV6-5 joined to TRBJ2-7; D gene: possibly TRBD2, on 6 matching bases. CDR3 sequence: CASTLLAGRTYEQYF. The nucleotides are TGTGCCAGCACCTTACTGGCGGGACGGACTTACGAGCAGTACTTC.